Listed below are T cell receptor beta chains from one sample, sequenced in a study of cytomegalovirus exposure and HLA in healthy donors. Libraries were prepared by immunoSEQ multiplex PCR; TCRdb keeps only in-frame clonotypes and omits some of them. The table includes approximately 190,000 clones, approximately 11% detected once. The material sequenced was PBMCs. Receptors originate from a man aged 45-65 years in good health and CMV-seropositive. CDR3s include the opening cysteine and the closing phenylalanine or tryptophan. The order of the fields is V gene, D gene, J gene, clone size, CDR3 DNA, CDR3 protein. D genes are given only for firm matches. Some rows mark clone size as missing; the rest say once, few, many or name a class of expanded clone.

V: TRBV7-9; D: NA; J: TRBJ1-3; size: NA; DNA: TGTGCCAGCAGCCCCGCGAGGGCCAGAGGAAACACCATATATTTT; CDR3: CASSPARARGNTIYF
V: TRBV25-1; D: TRBD1; J: TRBJ1-1; size: few; DNA: TGTGCCAGCAGTGCAACGGGACAGATCACTGAAGCTTTCTTT; CDR3: CASSATGQITEAFF
V: TRBV5-4; D: NA; J: TRBJ2-1; size: few; DNA: TGTGCCAGCAGCTTGGAAAGGGGGTCGGGCAATGAGCAGTTCTTC; CDR3: CASSLERGSGNEQFF
V: TRBV5-1; D: NA; J: TRBJ1-1; size: NA; DNA: TGCGCCAGCAGCCTAACAGGGAAGGACACTGAAGCTTTCTTT; CDR3: CASSLTGKDTEAFF
V: TRBV10-3; D: TRBD1; J: TRBJ1-4; size: NA; DNA: TGTGCCATCAGTGACGGGACAGGAACTGAAAAACTGTTTTTT; CDR3: CAISDGTGTEKLFF
V: TRBV11-3; D: TRBD1; J: TRBJ1-5; size: few; DNA: TGTGCCAGCAGCTTAGATCTAGGGACAGGGAGCAATCAGCCCCAGCATTTT; CDR3: CASSLDLGTGSNQPQHF
V: TRBV28; D: TRBD1; J: TRBJ1-1; size: NA; DNA: TGTGCCAGCAGTTTACAAGACAGGGGAACGGCTTTCTTT; CDR3: CASSLQDRGTAFF
V: TRBV6-1; D: TRBD1; J: TRBJ1-2; size: few; DNA: TGTGCCAGCAGTGCCGGACAGGCTAACTATGGCTACACCTTC; CDR3: CASSAGQANYGYTF
V: TRBV19; D: NA; J: TRBJ2-5; size: NA; DNA: TGTGCCAGTAGTATAGGAAATAGCCCGAGGGAGACCCAGTACTTC; CDR3: CASSIGNSPRETQYF
V: TRBV10-3; D: TRBD1; J: TRBJ1-1; size: NA; DNA: TGTGCCATCAATAGGGGACAGGGGGCTGACACTGAAGCTTTCTTT; CDR3: CAINRGQGADTEAFF
V: TRBV11-2; D: NA; J: TRBJ1-1; size: NA; DNA: TGTGCCAGCACCCTTTCCCCTCCGCGGGGCACTGAAGCTTTCTTT; CDR3: CASTLSPPRGTEAFF
V: TRBV5-6; D: TRBD1; J: TRBJ2-5; size: NA; DNA: TGTGCCAGCAGCGAACAGGGACAGGGGTCCCAAGAGACCCAGTACTTC; CDR3: CASSEQGQGSQETQYF
V: TRBV28; D: TRBD1; J: TRBJ2-6; size: NA; DNA: TGTGCCAGCAGTTTGGCAGGGGGCGTTGGGGCCAACGTCCTGACTTTC; CDR3: CASSLAGGVGANVLTF
V: TRBV9; D: TRBD1; J: TRBJ1-4; size: NA; DNA: TGTGCCAGCAGCTTTGGACAGGTTAATGAAAAACTGTTTTTT; CDR3: CASSFGQVNEKLFF
V: TRBV19; D: NA; J: TRBJ1-6; size: NA; DNA: TGTGCCAGTACCCCGAACAGGGTGAATAATTCACCCCTCCACTTT; CDR3: CASTPNRVNNSPLHF
V: TRBV7-7; D: NA; J: TRBJ1-2; size: few; DNA: TGTGCCAGCAGCTTAGTGAGCGGGGAGTGGTATGGCTACACCTTC; CDR3: CASSLVSGEWYGYTF
V: TRBV30; D: TRBD1; J: TRBJ2-7; size: NA; DNA: TGTGCCTGGATTCTTTCCGGGACAGGGATTTTTTGCGAGCAGTACTTC; CDR3: CAWILSGTGIFCEQYF
V: TRBV6-5; D: NA; J: TRBJ1-2; size: few; DNA: TGTGCCAGCACCAACCGCGGAGGGTACTATGGCTACACCTTC; CDR3: CASTNRGGYYGYTF
V: TRBV5-4; D: NA; J: TRBJ1-1; size: few; DNA: TGTGCCAGCAGCTTGGAATATAACACTGAAGCTTTCTTT; CDR3: CASSLEYNTEAFF
V: TRBV7-3; D: NA; J: TRBJ2-1; size: NA; DNA: TGTGCCAGCAGATACAGGAACAATGAGCAGTTCTTC; CDR3: CASRYRNNEQFF
V: TRBV19; D: TRBD1; J: TRBJ2-6; size: few; DNA: TGTGCCAGTAGTTCTAGCCCGACAGGGGATGGGGCCAACGTCCTGACTTTC; CDR3: CASSSSPTGDGANVLTF
V: TRBV27; D: TRBD1; J: TRBJ2-1; size: few; DNA: TGTGCCAGCAGTTTATGGGTCAGCGGTACAGGGGAAGATGAGCAGTTCTTC; CDR3: CASSLWVSGTGEDEQFF
V: TRBV9; D: NA; J: TRBJ1-3; size: NA; DNA: TGTGCCAGCAGCGTAGAACAGGCTTTCTCTGGAAACACCATATATTTT; CDR3: CASSVEQAFSGNTIYF
V: TRBV4-1; D: NA; J: TRBJ1-5; size: few; DNA: TGCGCCAGCAGCCAAGATATCGCGGGAAGAGGGGCCCAGCATTTT; CDR3: CASSQDIAGRGAQHF
V: TRBV6-4; D: NA; J: TRBJ1-1; size: NA; DNA: TGTGCCAGCAGTGGAAGGGGAGCTTTCTTT; CDR3: CASSGRGAFF
V: TRBV10-3; D: NA; J: TRBJ2-1; size: few; DNA: TGTGCCGCTGCGGGACAGCTTACAGGGGAGCAGTTCTTC; CDR3: CAAAGQLTGEQFF
V: TRBV7-2; D: TRBD1; J: TRBJ1-2; size: NA; DNA: TGTGCCAGCAGCTGGGACAGGGGCAGTTATGGCTACACCTTC; CDR3: CASSWDRGSYGYTF
V: TRBV5-1; D: NA; J: TRBJ1-4; size: NA; DNA: TGCGCCAGCAGCGGACTGGGTGGGGAGGAAAAACTGTTTTTT; CDR3: CASSGLGGEEKLFF
V: TRBV6-1; D: NA; J: TRBJ1-2; size: NA; DNA: TGTGCCAGCAGAGTCCTTTCTCGGGGAGGTCACGGCTACACCTTC; CDR3: CASRVLSRGGHGYTF
V: TRBV19; D: NA; J: TRBJ1-2; size: NA; DNA: TGTGCCAGTAGTATAGATCTTCATGGCTACACCTTC; CDR3: CASSIDLHGYTF
V: TRBV5-1; D: NA; J: TRBJ2-5; size: few; DNA: TGCGCCAGCAGTTTAACCACAGGGACGGGTGGGGAAACCCAGTACTTC; CDR3: CASSLTTGTGGETQYF
V: TRBV5-4; D: NA; J: TRBJ2-5; size: few; DNA: TGTGCCAGCAGTACCCTGAGTGGGGCACACGAGACCCAGTACTTC; CDR3: CASSTLSGAHETQYF
V: TRBV19; D: NA; J: TRBJ1-4; size: NA; DNA: TGTGCCAGTACCGATAGGGGGGGAAGCGATGAAAAACTGTTTTTT; CDR3: CASTDRGGSDEKLFF
V: TRBV4-1; D: TRBD1; J: TRBJ1-5; size: NA; DNA: TGCGCCAGCAGCATCAGGGACAGGGGCAATCAGCCCCAGCATTTT; CDR3: CASSIRDRGNQPQHF
V: TRBV27; D: TRBD2; J: TRBJ2-1; size: NA; DNA: TGTGCCAGCAGTGCCCCCGCGCGGGGGGACAATGAGCAGTTCTTC; CDR3: CASSAPARGDNEQFF
V: TRBV2; D: NA; J: TRBJ1-4; size: few; DNA: TGTGCCAGCAGTGACGGGGGGGAAAAACTGTTTTTT; CDR3: CASSDGGEKLFF
V: TRBV6-5; D: NA; J: TRBJ1-1; size: few; DNA: TGTGCCAGCAGACCCTCCCGGGGTGGTACTGAAGCTTTCTTT; CDR3: CASRPSRGGTEAFF
V: TRBV19; D: NA; J: TRBJ1-1; size: NA; DNA: TGTGCCAGTAGTGTCGGACAGTCGAACACTGAAGCTTTCTTT; CDR3: CASSVGQSNTEAFF
V: TRBV5-1; D: TRBD2; J: TRBJ2-3; size: NA; DNA: TGCGCCAGCAAAGAGGCCGGGGGGGCTCTCGGCACAGATACGCAGTATTTT; CDR3: CASKEAGGALGTDTQYF
V: TRBV5-1; D: TRBD2; J: TRBJ2-2; size: NA; DNA: TGCGCCAGCAGCTGGACTAGCTCCGGGGAGCTGTTTTTT; CDR3: CASSWTSSGELFF
V: TRBV5-6; D: TRBD2; J: TRBJ2-3; size: NA; DNA: TGTGCCAGCAGCTTGGGAAGCGGGGGGCGGGTAGATACGCAGTATTTT; CDR3: CASSLGSGGRVDTQYF
V: TRBV11-2; D: NA; J: TRBJ1-2; size: few; DNA: TGTGCCAGCAGCTTCGGGATCGGGGGTAACTATGGCTACACCTTC; CDR3: CASSFGIGGNYGYTF
V: TRBV28; D: NA; J: TRBJ1-2; size: NA; DNA: TGTGCCAGCAGTTTAAGCTTGGGCCCAAATGGCTACACCTTC; CDR3: CASSLSLGPNGYTF
V: TRBV5-5; D: TRBD2; J: TRBJ2-5; size: few; DNA: TGTGCCAGCAGCTTGAGACTAGCGGGGGCCCAAGAGACCCAGTACTTC; CDR3: CASSLRLAGAQETQYF
V: TRBV4-1; D: NA; J: TRBJ1-1; size: few; DNA: TGCGCCAGCAGCCAGCGCTCGGGTACCGCTCCTGAAGCTTTCTTT; CDR3: CASSQRSGTAPEAFF
V: TRBV19; D: NA; J: TRBJ1-1; size: few; DNA: TGTGCCAGTAGTAATAACGGTGGTGTTAACACTGAAGCTTTCTTT; CDR3: CASSNNGGVNTEAFF
V: TRBV6-5; D: TRBD1; J: TRBJ1-5; size: few; DNA: TGTGCCAGCAGTCCGGGGACAGGTTATCTCCAGCCCCAGCATTTT; CDR3: CASSPGTGYLQPQHF
V: TRBV5-1; D: NA; J: TRBJ2-3; size: few; DNA: TGCGCCAGCAGCTTGGACGGGGTTAGCACAGATACGCAGTATTTT; CDR3: CASSLDGVSTDTQYF
V: TRBV4-1; D: NA; J: TRBJ2-5; size: NA; DNA: TGCGCCAGCAGCCAAGCACAGGAAGAGACCCAGTACTTC; CDR3: CASSQAQEETQYF
V: TRBV7-2; D: NA; J: TRBJ2-4; size: few; DNA: TGTGCCAGCAGCTTAGTACCAGGGGAATTAGCCAAAAACATTCAGTACTTC; CDR3: CASSLVPGELAKNIQYF
V: TRBV28; D: NA; J: TRBJ1-2; size: few; DNA: TGTGCCAGCAGTCTTACGGGGTCTGGCTACACCTTC; CDR3: CASSLTGSGYTF
V: TRBV30; D: NA; J: TRBJ2-7; size: NA; DNA: TGTGCCTGGAGTCCGGTGATATACGAGCAGTACTTC; CDR3: CAWSPVIYEQYF
V: TRBV25-1; D: TRBD1; J: TRBJ1-5; size: NA; DNA: TGTGCCAGCGGATCCGGGACAGGGAATCAGCCCCAGCATTTT; CDR3: CASGSGTGNQPQHF